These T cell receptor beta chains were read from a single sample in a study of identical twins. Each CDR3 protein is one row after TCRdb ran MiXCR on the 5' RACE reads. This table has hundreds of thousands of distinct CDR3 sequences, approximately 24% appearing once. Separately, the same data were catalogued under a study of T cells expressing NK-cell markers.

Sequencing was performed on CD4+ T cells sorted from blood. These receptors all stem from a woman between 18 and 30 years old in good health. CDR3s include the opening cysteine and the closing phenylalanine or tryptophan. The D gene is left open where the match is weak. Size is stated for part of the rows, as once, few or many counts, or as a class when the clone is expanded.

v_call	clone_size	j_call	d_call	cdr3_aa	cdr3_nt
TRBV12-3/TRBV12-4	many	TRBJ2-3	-	CASSLRQGRTDTQYF	TGTGCCAGCAGTTTACGGCAGGGCCGCACAGATACGCAGTATTTT
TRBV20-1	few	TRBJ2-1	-	CSARRQAKHNEQFF	TGCAGTGCTAGGCGGCAGGCAAAACACAACGAGCAGTTCTTC
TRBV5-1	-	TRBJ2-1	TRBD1	CASSSGDRGFYEQFF	TGCGCCAGCAGCTCTGGGGACAGGGGGTTTTATGAGCAGTTCTTC
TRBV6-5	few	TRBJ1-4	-	CASSYSRLGEKLFF	TGTGCCAGCAGTTACTCGAGACTTGGTGAAAAACTGTTTTTT
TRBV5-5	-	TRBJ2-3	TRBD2	CASSFQGGTDTQYF	TGTGCCAGCAGCTTCCAGGGAGGGACAGATACGCAGTATTTT
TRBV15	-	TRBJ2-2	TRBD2	CATSSILAGFPGELFF	TGTGCCACCAGCAGTATACTAGCGGGGTTTCCCGGGGAGCTGTTTTTT
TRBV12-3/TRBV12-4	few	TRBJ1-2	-	CASSFRVSNYGYTF	TGTGCCAGCAGTTTCCGGGTCTCTAACTATGGCTACACCTTC
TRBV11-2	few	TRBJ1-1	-	CASSLSVGDLTEAFF	TGTGCCAGCAGCTTATCGGTAGGGGATCTAACTGAAGCTTTCTTT
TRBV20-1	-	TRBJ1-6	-	CSARDGGQFRSPLHF	TGCAGTGCTAGAGATGGAGGACAGTTTCGATCACCCCTCCACTTT
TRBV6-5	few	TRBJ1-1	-	CASSSIQNTEAFF	TGTGCCAGCAGTTCGATCCAGAACACTGAAGCTTTCTTT
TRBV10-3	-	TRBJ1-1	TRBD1	CAIAGTALNTEAFF	TGTGCCATCGCGGGGACAGCCTTGAACACTGAAGCTTTCTTT
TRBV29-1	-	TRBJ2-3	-	CSVRSPTTDTQYF	TGCAGCGTCCGTAGCCCAACCACAGATACGCAGTATTTT
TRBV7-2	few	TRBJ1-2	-	CASSRHYGYTF	TGTGCCAGCAGTCGACACTATGGCTACACCTTC
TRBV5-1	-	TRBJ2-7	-	CASRLKISIPGVHYEQYF	TGCGCCAGCAGATTAAAGATATCGATTCCGGGGGTGCACTACGAGCAGTACTTC
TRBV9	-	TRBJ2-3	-	CASSVDWGTQYF	TGTGCCAGCAGCGTCGACTGGGGTACGCAGTATTTT